This T cell receptor beta chain was found in a study of OX40 agonist ivuxolimab in advanced cancers. Losses at the gene ends were 10 bases for V and 13 bases for J; bases not matched to a gene: 8. The CDR3 contains 11 residues. The V gene's germline CDR1 is LNHDA and CDR2 SQIVND (reference sequence). Measured with immunoSEQ multiplex PCR; TCRdb has only the in-frame clones, and not every one. In the table there are some 40,000 clones, 92% of which are singletons. Sequenced here: CD4+ or CD8+ T cells sorted from blood, sampled in a trial of the OX40 agonist ivuxolimab. The rearrangement links TRBV19 to TRBJ2-1; 9 bases match TRBD2. This TCR was recovered from an adult with an advanced solid tumor such as melanoma, head and neck, liver or kidney cancer. CDR3 nucleotides: TGTGCCACAAACAGCGGGAGGACCCAGTTCTTC. It yields the protein CATNSGRTQFF.